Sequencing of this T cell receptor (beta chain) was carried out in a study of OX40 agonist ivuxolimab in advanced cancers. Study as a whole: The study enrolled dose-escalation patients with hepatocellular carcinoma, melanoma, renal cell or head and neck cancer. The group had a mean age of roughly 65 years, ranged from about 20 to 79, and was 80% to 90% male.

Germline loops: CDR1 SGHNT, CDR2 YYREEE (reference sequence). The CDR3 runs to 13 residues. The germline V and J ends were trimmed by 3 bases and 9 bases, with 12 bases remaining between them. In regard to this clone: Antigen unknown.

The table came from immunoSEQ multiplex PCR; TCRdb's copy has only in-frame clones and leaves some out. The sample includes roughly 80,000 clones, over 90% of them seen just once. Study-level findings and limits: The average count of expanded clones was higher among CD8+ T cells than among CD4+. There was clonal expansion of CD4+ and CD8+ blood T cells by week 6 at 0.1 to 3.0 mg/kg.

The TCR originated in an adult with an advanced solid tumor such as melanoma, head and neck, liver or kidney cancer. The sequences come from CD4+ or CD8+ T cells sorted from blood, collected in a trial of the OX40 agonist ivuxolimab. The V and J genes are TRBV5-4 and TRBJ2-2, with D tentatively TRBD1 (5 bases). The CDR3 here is CASSSEQVRELFF. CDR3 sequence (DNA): TGTGCCAGCAGCTCTGAACAGGTCCGGGAGCTGTTTTTT.